This entry describes one T cell receptor beta chain. Antigen unknown. For repertoire sequencing, the TCR beta CDR3 regions were amplified from RNA transcripts. HTBI primers primed a first-round RT-PCR, and a second-round multiplex PCR followed. TCRdb analysed the multiplex PCR reads with MiXCR anew, one entry per CDR3 protein. The data show hundreds of thousands of distinct CDR3 sequences, roughly 41% seen once. This sample is drawn from a study of Graves' ophthalmopathy and Graves' hyperthyroidism. CDR1 and CDR2 (germline): MNHEY, SVGAGI. Trimming removed 2 bases at V and 5 bases at J, with 12 bases between. The CDR3 totals 14 residues. The study, taken as a whole, reports: Clonotypes were expanded in thyroid at above 0.001 frequency, and most also appeared in blood.

This clonotype was sampled from an adult man with Graves' ophthalmopathy. The chain links TRBV6-5 to TRBJ2-5; D tentatively reads TRBD1 or TRBD2 (6 bases each). Sequences were obtained from peripheral blood. CDR3 amino acids: CASSYTGAIETQYF. CDR3 DNA sequence: TGTGCCAGCAGTTACACGGGGGCGATTGAGACCCAGTACTTC.